This TCR beta chain was sequenced in a study of blood T cell repertoires in COVID-19. Across the whole study: For recovered donors of Cohort 3, there were two negative PCRs, clearance, or symptom resolution.

Libraries were prepared by immunoSEQ multiplex PCR; TCRdb keeps only in-frame clonotypes and omits some of them. The sample contains roughly 190,000 clones, 70% to 90% of which appear only once. Individuals aged about 18 to 89 years were recruited from 24 US areas. CDR1 WSHSY and CDR2 SAAADI come from the germline V gene. The V end was cut by 6 bases, the J end by 0 bases, with 11 bases between. CDR3 size: 14 residues. Sequenced input: PBMCs or T cells enriched from blood (not recorded which). This TCR came from a woman in her forties in a cohort exposed to, infected with or recovered from COVID-19 (not recorded which). The rearrangement joins TRBV10-2 to TRBJ1-1, with a tentative D call TRBD1 (6 bases). In DNA, the CDR3 is TGCGCCAGCAGGCAGGGGACAATGAACACTGAAGCTTTCTTT. Translating it yields CASRQGTMNTEAFF.